This record concerns one T cell receptor (beta chain) sequence. The data derive from a study of blood T cell repertoires in COVID-19. Method: immunoSEQ multiplex PCR; TCRdb's copy keeps in-frame clones and lacks some. Here the sample spans about 320,000 clones, more than 90% being singletons. Participants had their cohort set by participant-reported clinical history. Within 2 weeks before study entry, exposed participants met a COVID-19 case. Germline loops: CDR1 MDHEN, CDR2 SYDVKM. The junction had 4 bases not matched to a gene; V was cut back by 5 bases and J by 5 bases. CDR3 size: 15 residues. The TCR sequence derives from a woman aged 30 to 39 who had been exposed to COVID-19. The sequencing sample was made of PBMCs or T cells enriched from blood (not recorded which). The chain couples TRBV28 to TRBJ2-5, with TRBD2 identical over 14 bases. CDR3 amino acids: CASSGLAGGRETQYF. DNA for the CDR3: TGTGCCAGCAGTGGACTAGCGGGGGGCAGGGAGACCCAGTACTTC. The variable domain in full, completed from reference TRBV28 and TRBJ2-5, reads DVKVTQSSRYLVKRTGEKVFLECVQDMDHENMFWYRQDPGLGLRLIYFSYDVKMKEKGDIPEGYSVSREKKERFSLILESASTNQTSMYLCASSGLAGGRETQYFGPGTRLLVL.